The 18 T cell receptor beta chains reported below all come from one sample, sequenced in a study of graft-versus-host responses after intestinal transplantation. The data were produced by immunoSEQ multiplex PCR, yet TCRdb's version contains in-frame clones alone and is incomplete. The sample lists roughly 19,000 clones; 85% to 95% were seen once. The specimen comprised PBMCs, sampled 23 days after intestinal transplant. These receptors were obtained from a human patient who received an intestinal transplant, so some T cells may come from the graft donor.

V and J are TRBV4-1 and TRBJ2-7, with D hard to call. The V end lost 4 bases, the J end lost 4 bases, and 11 bases lay between the germline ends. From germline, CDR1 is MGHRA and CDR2 YSYEKL. The CDR3 extends over 13 amino acids. CDR3 region: CASSPPSRYEQYF. The DNA of the CDR3 is TGCGCCAGCAGCCCCCCGTCCCGTTACGAGCAGTACTTC.

The chain combines TRBV28 with TRBJ2-7, with D unresolved. The CDR3 length is 16 residues. Germline V gives CDR1 MDHEN, CDR2 SYDVKM. V shed 5 bases and J shed 3 bases, with 20 bases lying between them. The CDR3 reads CASSPLPPEEDYEQYF. The CDR3 DNA follows: TGTGCCAGCAGTCCTCTCCCACCCGAGGAAGACTACGAGCAGTACTTC.

The chain links TRBV20-1 to TRBJ1-2; D remains unclear. This CDR3 is built from 11 residues. Germline V gene lookup returns CDR1 DFQATT and CDR2 SNEGSKA (reference sequence). Trimming shortened V by 0 bases and J by 6 bases, and 5 bases separated the two germline ends. The CDR3 here is CSARDAHGYTF. In DNA, the CDR3 is TGCAGTGCTAGAGATGCCCATGGCTACACCTTC.

The chain joins TRBV4-1 to TRBJ1-1; no reliable D call. CDR1 MGHRA and CDR2 YSYEKL come from the germline V gene. Trimming left V 1 base short and J 3 bases short, with 15 bases between. The CDR3 extends over 16 amino acids. CDR3 nucleotides: TGCGCCAGCAGCCAAGTTAAGGGCATATTGGACACTGAAGCTTTCTTT. Translation: CASSQVKGILDTEAFF.

The rearrangement joins TRBV11-2 to TRBJ1-5, with unresolved D. Per the germline V gene, CDR1 is SGHAT and CDR2 is FQNNGV. The germline V and J ends were trimmed by 3 bases and 3 bases, with 9 bases remaining between them. The length of the CDR3 is 14 residues. CDR3 loop: CASSFGPLNQPQHF. The DNA for the CDR3 is TGTGCCAGCAGCTTTGGACCCCTCAATCAGCCCCAGCATTTT.

A note on this clone: The same CDR3 also results from other DNA sequences found in this sample. This chain joins TRBV15 and TRBJ1-2; no reliable D call. There are 14 residues in the CDR3. Trimming shortened V by 5 bases and J by 0 bases, and 10 bases separated the two germline ends. Germline-derived CDR1 and CDR2 are LNHNV and YYDKDF (reference sequence). CDR3 loop: CATSGEGTNYGYTF. As DNA, the CDR3 is TGTGCCACCAGCGGTGAGGGAACTAACTATGGCTACACCTTC.

The chain is built from TRBV6-5 and TRBJ1-1, with a possible D match to TRBD1 (6 bases). The ends were cut back, 5 bases at V and 6 bases at J, with 13 bases in the middle. The CDR3 is 13 residues long. CDR1 is MNHEY and CDR2 is SVGAGI in the germline V gene. CDR3 residues: CASSALGGSEAFF. DNA for the CDR3: TGTGCCAGCAGTGCATTAGGGGGTTCTGAAGCTTTCTTT.

The chain joins TRBV5-1 to TRBJ2-7, with TRBD1 matching over 7 bases. J was trimmed by 2 bases and V by 4 bases; bases with no gene match: 3. The germline V gene encodes CDR1 SGHRS and CDR2 YFSETQ. The CDR3 has 13 residues. CDR3 DNA: TGCGCCAGCAGCGGGGACAGACCCTACGAGCAGTACTTC. Translating gives CASSGDRPYEQYF.

CDR3 coding DNA: TGTGCCAGCAGCGGACAGACGAACATTACGGATACGCAGTATTTT. Translated, it gives CASSGQTNITDTQYF. The chain combines TRBV28 with TRBJ2-3; possibly TRBD1 for D (6 bases). The CDR3 is made up of 15 amino acids. Germline V gene data show CDR1 as MDHEN and CDR2 as SYDVKM. The V gene lost 6 bases and the J gene lost 6 bases, with 19 bases spanning the gap.

Details on this clone: One junction end disagrees with the germline gene, perhaps due to a read error. This rearrangement joins TRBV19 to TRBJ2-1; 8 nucleotides agree with TRBD1. The CDR3 is made up of 17 amino acids. Germline CDR1 is LNHDA and CDR2 is SQIVND (reference sequence). The CDR3 region is CASRPRDGQGPYYEQFF. The CDR3 DNA reads as TGTGCCAGTAGGCCCCGGGACGGACAGGGACCCTACTATGAGCAGTTCTTC.

The V call is TRBV6-1, the J call TRBJ2-2, with 9 bases identical to TRBD2. CDR3 length: 17 amino acids. J gave up 3 bases and V 4 bases, and 9 bases lay outside the gene matches. Looked up from germline, CDR1 is MNHNS and CDR2 is SASEGT. CDR3 coding DNA: TGTGCCAGCAGTGGCTACTATAGCGGGAGCGACACCGGGGAGCTGTTTTTT. Amino acid sequence: CASSGYYSGSDTGELFF.

The chain recombines TRBV5-6 with TRBJ1-3; D gene uncertain. The CDR3 contains 12 residues. From germline, CDR1 is SGHDT and CDR2 YYEEEE. V lost 4 bases to trimming and J lost 9 bases, with 11 bases between them. The DNA for the CDR3 is TGTGCCAGCAGCCTCACCTCCGGCACCATATATTTT. Translated, it gives CASSLTSGTIYF.

The V gene is TRBV7-9, the J gene TRBJ2-7; D call uncertain. Deletions cut 2 bases from V and 0 bases from J, with 5 bases between. The V gene's germline CDR1 is SEHNR and CDR2 FQNEAQ (reference sequence). This CDR3 region has 13 residues. CDR3 protein: CASSLYTSYEQYF. The CDR3 DNA sequence: TGTGCCAGCAGCTTATACACCTCCTACGAGCAGTACTTC.

V gene TRBV6-6 combines with J gene TRBJ2-7; 7 bases map to TRBD1. Germline CDR1 reads MNHNY; CDR2 reads SVGAGI (reference sequence). The V and J ends lost 2 bases and 1 base, in that order; junction bases with no gene match: 2. CDR3 length equals 14 residues. CDR3 DNA: TGTGCCAGCAGTTACCCGGGACAGTCCTACGAGCAGTACTTC. Translating it yields CASSYPGQSYEQYF.

V usage is TRBV29-1 and J usage is TRBJ1-5, with D perhaps matching TRBD1 (5 bases). This CDR3 region has 12 residues. V was clipped by 5 bases and J by 7 bases, with 12 bases between them. Germline V gene lookup returns CDR1 SQVTM and CDR2 ANQGSEA. The CDR3 here is CSVYSRGQPQHF. CDR3 nucleotides: TGCAGCGTTTATAGCCGGGGCCAGCCCCAGCATTTT.

The rearrangement links TRBV7-6 to TRBJ2-3; 7 bases align to TRBD1. After removal of 0 bases from V and 0 bases from J, the junction contained 0 bases not matched to a gene. The CDR3 length is 15 residues. Germline V gives CDR1 SGHVS, CDR2 FNYEAQ. The CDR3 here is CASSLAGGSTDTQYF. The DNA of the CDR3 is TGTGCCAGCAGCTTAGCAGGGGGCAGCACAGATACGCAGTATTTT.

This clone showed up just once. The chain employs TRBV27 and TRBJ2-7; no firm D call. Germline CDR1 MNHEY, CDR2 SMNVEV (reference sequence). V was clipped by 6 bases and J by 1 base, with 7 bases between them. The CDR3 is 12 residues long. CDR3 coding DNA: TGTGCCAGCAGGGGGTTATCCTACGAGCAGTACTTC. Protein sequence: CASRGLSYEQYF.

J is TRBJ1-3 and V is TRBV28; the D is unclear. Germline V CDR1 and CDR2: MDHEN, SYDVKM. The CDR3 contains 16 residues. Deletions cut 6 bases from V and 0 bases from J, with 15 bases between. Written as DNA, the CDR3 is TGTGCCAGCAGCCCGATGAGCGAACACTCTGGAAACACCATATATTTT. Protein: CASSPMSEHSGNTIYF. Variable domain in full (rest from reference TRBV28 and TRBJ1-3): DVKVTQSSRYLVKRTGEKVFLECVQDMDHENMFWYRQDPGLGLRLIYFSYDVKMKEKGDIPEGYSVSREKKERFSLILESASTNQTSMYLCASSPMSEHSGNTIYFGEGSWLTVV.